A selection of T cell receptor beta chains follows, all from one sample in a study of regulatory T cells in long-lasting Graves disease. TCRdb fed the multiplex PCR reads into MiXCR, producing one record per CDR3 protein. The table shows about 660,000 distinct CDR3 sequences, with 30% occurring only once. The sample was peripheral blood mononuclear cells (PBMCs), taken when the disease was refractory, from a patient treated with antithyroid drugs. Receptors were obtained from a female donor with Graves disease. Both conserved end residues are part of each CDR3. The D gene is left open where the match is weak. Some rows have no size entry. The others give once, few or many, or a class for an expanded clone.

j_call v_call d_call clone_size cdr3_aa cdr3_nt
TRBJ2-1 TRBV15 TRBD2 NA CATSRQGGGSSGLGSSYNEQFF TGTGCCACCAGCAGACAGGGAGGTGGATCTAGCGGCCTTGGGAGCTCCTACAATGAGCAGTTCTTC
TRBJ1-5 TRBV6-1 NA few CASSETIRDRNQPQHF TGTGCCAGCAGTGAAACTATCCGGGACCGAAATCAGCCCCAGCATTTT
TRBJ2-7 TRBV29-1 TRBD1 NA CSVARGTGGYEQYF TGCAGCGTTGCTCGCGGGACAGGGGGCTACGAGCAGTACTTC
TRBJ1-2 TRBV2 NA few CASSPGGGALLSGYTF TGTGCCAGCAGCCCGGGGGGGGGGGCCCTATTGAGTGGCTACACCTTC
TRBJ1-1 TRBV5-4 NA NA CASSSELYRQGKMNTEAFF TGTGCCAGCAGCTCTGAACTTTATAGGCAGGGCAAGATGAACACTGAAGCTTTCTTT
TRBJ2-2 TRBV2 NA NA CASSRVAAGGELFF TGTGCCAGCAGTAGGGTCGCGGCGGGCGGGGAGCTGTTTTTT
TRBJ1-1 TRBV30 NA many CAWRVGETEAFF TGTGCCTGGAGGGTGGGGGAAACTGAAGCTTTCTTT
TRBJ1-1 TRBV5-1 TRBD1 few CASSFMTGLNTEAFF TGCGCCAGCAGCTTCATGACAGGGTTGAACACTGAAGCTTTCTTT
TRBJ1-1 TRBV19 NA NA CASSARRESTEAFF TGTGCCAGTAGTGCGCGACGGGAGTCCACTGAAGCTTTCTTT
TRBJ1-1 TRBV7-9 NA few CASSPDGRGTEAFF TGTGCCAGCAGTCCGGATGGGAGAGGTACTGAAGCTTTCTTT
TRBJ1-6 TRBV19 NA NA CASSMGSARPLHF TGTGCCAGTAGTATGGGATCAGCCCGACCCCTCCACTTT
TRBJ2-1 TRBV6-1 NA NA CASSELTGFGSYNEQFF TGTGCCAGCAGTGAGTTAACCGGGTTCGGCTCCTACAATGAGCAGTTCTTC
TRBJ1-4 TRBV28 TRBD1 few CASSSPGQEGEKLFF TGTGCCAGCAGTTCACCGGGACAGGAGGGTGAAAAACTGTTTTTT
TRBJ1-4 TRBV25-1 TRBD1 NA CASSDKPGGGKLFF TGTGCCAGCAGTGATAAGCCAGGGGGTGGAAAACTGTTTTTT
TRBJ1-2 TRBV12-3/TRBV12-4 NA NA CASSLIGQHYGYTF TGTGCCAGCAGTTTAATCGGACAGCACTATGGCTACACCTTC
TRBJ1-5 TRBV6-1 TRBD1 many CASSRTGNQPQHF TGTGCCAGCAGTCGGACAGGGAATCAGCCCCAGCATTTT
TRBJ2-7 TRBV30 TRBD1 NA CAWSVGGQVPYEQYF TGTGCCTGGAGTGTTGGTGGACAGGTACCCTACGAGCAGTACTTC
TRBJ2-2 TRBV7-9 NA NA CASSPTGGATTGELFF TGTGCCAGCAGCCCCACCGGAGGGGCAACGACCGGGGAGCTGTTTTTT
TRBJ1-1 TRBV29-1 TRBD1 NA CSVEDPVQQGDPNTEAFF TGCAGCGTTGAAGATCCGGTTCAACAGGGGGACCCGAACACTGAAGCTTTCTTT
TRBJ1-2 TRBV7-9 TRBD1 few CASSDTDRGVHGYTF TGTGCCAGCAGCGACACGGACAGGGGGGTGCATGGCTACACCTTC
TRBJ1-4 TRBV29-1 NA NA CSVWAGEKLFF TGCAGCGTATGGGCGGGTGAAAAACTGTTTTTT
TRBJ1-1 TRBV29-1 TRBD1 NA CSVLGQGAGTEAFF TGCAGCGTTCTTGGACAGGGGGCTGGCACTGAAGCTTTCTTT
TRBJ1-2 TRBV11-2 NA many CASSIQGGTYGYTF TGTGCCAGCAGCATCCAAGGCGGGACCTATGGCTACACCTTC
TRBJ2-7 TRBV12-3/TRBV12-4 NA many CASSLGRATYEQYF TGTGCCAGCAGTTTGGGCAGGGCGACCTACGAGCAGTACTTC
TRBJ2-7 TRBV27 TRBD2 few CASRRTSALTSYEQYF TGTGCCAGCAGACGGACTAGCGCTTTGACCTCCTACGAGCAGTACTTC
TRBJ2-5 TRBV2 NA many CASSDPRGETQYF TGTGCCAGCAGTGACCCCCGCGGGGAGACCCAGTACTTC
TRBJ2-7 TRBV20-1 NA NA CSARVSPVATYEQYF TGCAGTGCTAGAGTTAGTCCAGTAGCGACCTACGAGCAGTACTTC
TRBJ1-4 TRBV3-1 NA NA CASSHNRDPNEKLFF TGTGCCAGCAGCCACAACCGGGACCCTAATGAAAAACTGTTTTTT
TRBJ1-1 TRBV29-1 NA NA CSVERAFF TGCAGCGTTGAAAGAGCTTTCTTT
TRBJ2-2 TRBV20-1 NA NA CSASPGANTGELFF TGCAGTGCTAGCCCGGGAGCGAACACCGGGGAGCTGTTTTTT
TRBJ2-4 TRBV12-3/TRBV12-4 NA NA CASSFSQGFDADF TGTGCCAGCAGTTTCTCACAGGGATTTGATGCGGACTTC
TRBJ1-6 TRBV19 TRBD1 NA CATTYGGPGQDNSPLHF TGTGCCACCACCTATGGGGGCCCGGGACAGGATAATTCACCCCTCCACTTT
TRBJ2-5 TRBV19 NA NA CASEGGQETQYF TGTGCCAGCGAGGGAGGTCAAGAGACCCAGTACTTC
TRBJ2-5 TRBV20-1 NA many CSARLLQETQYF TGCAGTGCTCGACTACTTCAAGAGACCCAGTACTTC
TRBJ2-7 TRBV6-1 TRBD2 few CASSLTSGRAQQYF TGTGCCAGCAGTCTGACTAGCGGGAGGGCCCAGCAGTACTTC
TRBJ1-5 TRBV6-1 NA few CASSEVFQPQHF TGTGCCAGCAGTGAAGTTTTTCAGCCCCAGCATTTT
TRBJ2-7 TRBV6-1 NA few CASSEAPRGYEQYF TGTGCCAGCAGTGAAGCCCCCAGGGGCTACGAGCAGTACTTC
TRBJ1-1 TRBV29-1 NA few CSVVEGIGTEAFF TGCAGCGTTGTTGAGGGGATTGGCACTGAAGCTTTCTTT
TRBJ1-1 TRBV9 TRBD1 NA CASSSTGQGGTEAFF TGTGCCAGCAGCTCAACGGGACAGGGGGGAACTGAAGCTTTCTTT
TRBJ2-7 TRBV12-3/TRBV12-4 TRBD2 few CASSATTSGYEQYF TGTGCCAGCAGTGCAACGACTAGCGGCTACGAGCAGTACTTC
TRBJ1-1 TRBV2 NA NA CASSEVVTGRTEAFF TGTGCCAGCAGTGAGGTGGTGACAGGACGAACTGAAGCTTTCTTT
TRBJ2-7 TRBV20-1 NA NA CSASRGQGDEQYF TGCAGTGCTAGTAGGGGCCAGGGCGACGAGCAGTACTTC
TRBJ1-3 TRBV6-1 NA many CASSTRHSGNTIYF TGTGCCAGCAGCACCAGACACTCTGGAAACACCATATATTTT
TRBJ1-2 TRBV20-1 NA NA CSANSELYGYTF TGCAGTGCTAACAGCGAACTCTATGGCTACACCTTC
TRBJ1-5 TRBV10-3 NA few CAIRRQVLLGSALHTQHF TGTGCCATCAGGCGACAGGTCCTACTAGGTTCCGCATTACATACGCAGCATTTT
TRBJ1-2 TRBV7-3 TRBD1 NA CASSSGTGSLGYAF TGTGCCAGCAGCAGCGGGACAGGCTCACTTGGCTACGCCTTC
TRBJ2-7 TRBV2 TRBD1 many CASADVGQGDYEQYF TGTGCCAGCGCTGACGTGGGGCAGGGGGACTACGAGCAGTACTTC
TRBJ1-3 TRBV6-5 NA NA CASSSHWSSGNTIYF TGTGCCAGCAGTTCCCATTGGAGCTCTGGAAACACCATATATTTT
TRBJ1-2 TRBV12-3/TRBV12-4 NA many CASSREGDLLYGYTF TGTGCCAGCAGTCGCGAAGGGGATCTCCTCTATGGCTACACCTTC
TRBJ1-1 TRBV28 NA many CASSFRGGQKAFF TGTGCCAGCAGTTTTCGTGGGGGGCAAAAAGCTTTCTTT
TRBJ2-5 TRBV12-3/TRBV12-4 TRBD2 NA CASSPILAGMETQYF TGTGCCAGCAGTCCTATACTAGCGGGAATGGAGACCCAGTACTTC
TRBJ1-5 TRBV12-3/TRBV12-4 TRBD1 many CASSSTGDSNQPQHF TGTGCCAGCAGTTCGACAGGGGATAGCAATCAGCCCCAGCATTTT
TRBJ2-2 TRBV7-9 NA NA CASSLSRRPDTGELFF TGTGCCAGCAGCTTATCCAGACGCCCGGACACCGGGGAGCTGTTTTTT
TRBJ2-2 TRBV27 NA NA CASSLILTGTGELFF TGTGCCAGCAGTTTGATTTTGACGGGCACCGGGGAGCTGTTTTTT
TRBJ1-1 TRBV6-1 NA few CATIGSFGTEAFF TGTGCCACCATCGGGTCTTTTGGGACTGAAGCTTTCTTT
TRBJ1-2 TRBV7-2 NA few CASSLEYGTYGYTF TGTGCCAGCAGCTTAGAATACGGTACCTATGGCTACACCTTC